This T cell receptor (beta chain) is from a study of blood T cell repertoires in COVID-19. Background on the study: Samples came from the United States, Italy and Spain, spanning acute and convalescent COVID-19. T cells, B-cell-depleted T cells, or PBMCs supplied cDNA or gDNA.

Profiling relied on immunoSEQ multiplex PCR, and the TCRdb table lists in-frame clones only, not all of them. The sample contains around 150,000 clones, 65% to 90% of which appear only once. The ends lost 2 bases at V and 7 bases at J; junction bases unmatched: 6. The germline V gene encodes CDR1 SGHRS and CDR2 YFSETQ. The CDR3 contains 14 residues. Sequencing was performed on peripheral blood. This chain connects TRBV5-1 to TRBJ2-1; TRBD2 matches 7 bases. The source of this sequence is a man between 65 and 85 years old with acute or convalescent COVID-19. CDR3 loop: CASSLLASQNEQFF. The DNA of the CDR3 is TGCGCCAGCAGCTTACTAGCGAGTCAAAATGAGCAGTTCTTC.